This entry features one T cell receptor (beta chain) sequence. Its antigen is unidentified. The data stem from a study of glioma-infiltrating T cells after dendritic cell vaccination. Turning to the study itself: The vaccine used monocyte-derived dendritic cells pulsed overnight with autologous tumor lysate. General study findings and limits: TCR clonality showed no direct relationship with survival.

Time point given: after dendritic cell vaccination, including at tumor progression/relapse. PBMC sampling occurred before vaccination, two weeks after the third dose, and at progression. Repertoires were generated with immunoSEQ multiplex PCR, while TCRdb's copy carries only in-frame clones and drops some. The sample has 80,000 to 95,000 clones; 85% are singletons. Germline V gene lookup returns CDR1 LNHDA and CDR2 SQIVND (reference sequence). Trimming at V came to 4 bases and at J to 1 base, leaving 2 bases not matched to a gene. This CDR3 has 14 amino acids. The starting material was blood, obtained after dendritic cell vaccination. V is TRBV19 and J is TRBJ1-1, with 8 bases lining up with TRBD1. The TCR sequence derives from a human donor with glioblastoma. The CDR3 region is CASSTDRANTEAFF. CDR3 in DNA: TGTGCCAGTAGTACGGACAGGGCGAACACTGAAGCTTTCTTT.